The 25 T cell receptor beta chains below were found in one sample sequenced in a study of blood T cells in healthy people across ages. A second about 6 to 12 cycle PCR used barcoded and J-beta primers. MiXCR, run by TCRdb on the 5' RACE reads, gives a single entry per CDR3 protein. The top ten clones hold 20% to 25% of a sample with 700,000 to 800,000 distinct CDR3 sequences, roughly 43% of them seen once. Sample: blood. Receptors originate from a woman aged 55-69 years in good health.

This clonotype was seen only a few times. The J gene is TRBJ2-7, the V gene TRBV6-6; 7 bases fit TRBD2. Germline CDR1 MNHNY, CDR2 SVGAGI (reference sequence). The CDR3 spans 13 residues. The V gene end was trimmed by 4 bases and the J gene end by 2 bases; junction bases not matched to a gene: 2. CDR3 in DNA: TGTGCCAGCAGTTGGGGACTAACCTACGAGCAGTACTTC. Translation: CASSWGLTYEQYF.

The chain employs TRBV14 and TRBJ1-6; TRBD1 is a possible D gene (5 bases). Germline CDR1 and CDR2: SGHDN and FVKESK. The CDR3 is made up of 15 amino acids. Trimming shortened V by 0 bases and J by 4 bases, and 7 bases separated the two germline ends. The CDR3 reads CASSQDGGYNSPLHF. Here the CDR3 DNA reads TGTGCCAGCAGCCAAGATGGGGGTTATAATTCACCCCTCCACTTT.

The sample holds a few counts of this clonotype. The rearrangement uses TRBV11-1 and TRBJ2-7; no definite D call. Trimming cost V 1 base and J 0 bases, with 10 bases left between them. CDR3 length: 15 amino acids. Germline assignment: CDR1 SGHAT and CDR2 FQDESV (reference sequence). This CDR3 reads CASSLELTLSYEQYF. The CDR3 DNA sequence: TGTGCCAGCAGCTTAGAACTGACCCTCTCCTACGAGCAGTACTTC.

J is TRBJ2-1 and V is TRBV15; D uncertain. The germline V gene has CDR1 LNHNV and CDR2 YYDKDF (reference sequence). Trimming shortened V by 1 base and J by 8 bases, and 6 bases separated the two germline ends. CDR3 length: 12 residues. This chain's CDR3 is CATSRVLDEQFF. The CDR3 DNA sequence: TGTGCCACCAGCAGAGTTTTGGATGAGCAGTTCTTC.

A few counts support this clonotype. The chain has TRBV9 and TRBJ2-3, with D possibly TRBD2 on 5 matching bases. From germline, CDR1 is SGDLS and CDR2 YYNGEE. Deletions cut 3 bases from V and 2 bases from J, with 13 bases between. The CDR3 has 15 residues. The CDR3 region is CASSETGFTTDTQYF. CDR3 nucleotide sequence: TGTGCCAGCAGCGAGACGGGGTTTACCACAGATACGCAGTATTTT.

V is TRBV2 and J is TRBJ2-1; TRBD1 is a possible D gene (6 bases). This CDR3 is 16 amino acids long. Trimming left V 7 bases short and J 6 bases short, with 22 bases between. Germline V gene data show CDR1 as SNHLY and CDR2 as FYNNEI. Written as DNA, the CDR3 is TGTGCCAGCACCCGACAGGTGACTACGTTAGTCAATGAGCAGTTCTTC. As protein: CASTRQVTTLVNEQFF.

The rearrangement uses TRBV7-2 and TRBJ2-7; tentatively, D is TRBD1 or TRBD2 (5 bases each). Germline CDR1 SGHTA, CDR2 FQGNSA. The CDR3 runs 15 residues. V was cut by 3 bases and J by 2 bases, with 14 bases left in between. The CDR3 DNA sequence: TGTGCCAGCAGCTTCTCAGGGACCCCTCCCTACGAGCAGTACTTC. Encoded protein: CASSFSGTPPYEQYF.

V gene TRBV25-1 combines with J gene TRBJ2-5, with 9 bases fitting TRBD1. V dropped 2 bases and J dropped 11; count of bases not matched to a gene: 12. Germline V CDR1 and CDR2: MGHDK, SYGVNS. This CDR3 is built from 15 residues. The CDR3 bases are TGTGCCAGCAGTGAACCGGGACAGGGCAAAAATGAGCAGTACTTC. This encodes CASSEPGQGKNEQYF. Supplemented by reference TRBV25-1 and TRBJ2-5, the full variable domain reads EADIYQTPRYLVIGTGKKITLECSQTMGHDKMYWYQQDPGMELHLIHYSYGVNSTEKGDLSSESTVSRIRTEHFPLTLESARPSHTSQYLCASSEPGQGKNEQYFGPGTRLLVL.

The CDR3 reads CSARGQGSNSPLHF. The CDR3 coding sequence is TGCAGTGCTAGGGGTCAGGGATCCAATTCACCCCTCCACTTT. The chain uses TRBV20-1 and TRBJ1-6; a weak D match, TRBD1 (5 bases). The germline gives CDR1 DFQATT, CDR2 SNEGSKA (reference sequence). This CDR3 contains 14 residues. V lost 3 bases and J lost 7, with 13 bases in between.

This clonotype was seen only a few times. The chain employs TRBV5-1 and TRBJ2-5; TRBD1 might be the D (5 bases). Germline loops: CDR1 SGHRS, CDR2 YFSETQ. V dropped 0 bases and J dropped 11 bases, with 17 bases sitting between them. This CDR3 has 14 amino acids. In DNA form, the CDR3 reads TGCGCCAGCAGCTTGGGTTCAGGGTTGACGGAGCAGTACTTC. Protein sequence: CASSLGSGLTEQYF.

This clonotype was counted a few times. This chain uses TRBV6-1 with TRBJ1-5, with a weak D call TRBD1 (5 bases). V was pared by 5 bases and J by 1 base, with 21 bases between. Germline-derived CDR1 and CDR2 are MNHNS and SASEGT. The CDR3 runs 18 residues. Here the CDR3 reads CASSIPLGLKGSNQPQHF. CDR3 nucleotide sequence: TGTGCCAGCAGTATTCCGCTGGGGTTAAAGGGGAGCAATCAGCCCCAGCATTTT.

This clonotype occurred many times. The genes are TRBV20-1 and TRBJ2-1, with TRBD2 matching over 7 bases. V lost 4 bases and J lost 2; bases outside the gene matches: 5. This CDR3 has 14 amino acids. Germline CDR1 DFQATT, CDR2 SNEGSKA (reference sequence). In DNA form, the CDR3 reads TGCAGTGCTAAAGTGGGAGGGCCCTACAATGAGCAGTTCTTC. The encoded protein is CSAKVGGPYNEQFF.

This clonotype has a handful of counts. This chain connects TRBV5-1 to TRBJ1-2, with D possibly being TRBD1 (6 bases). CDR1 is SGHRS and CDR2 is YFSETQ in the germline V gene. Trimming removed 4 bases from V and 4 bases from J, with 14 bases in between. CDR3 length: 14 residues. CDR3 sequence reads: CASSIGQSPYGYTF. DNA for the CDR3: TGCGCCAGCAGCATCGGACAGAGTCCCTATGGCTACACCTTC.

V usage is TRBV3-1 and J usage is TRBJ2-3, with D unclear. Germline values: CDR1 LGHDT, CDR2 YNNKEL (reference sequence). The CDR3 loop spans 15 amino acids. The V and J ends lost 0 bases and 0 bases respectively, with 7 bases between them. The CDR3: CASSQDDHSTDTQYF. The CDR3 nucleotides are TGTGCCAGCAGCCAAGACGACCATAGCACAGATACGCAGTATTTT.

This chain connects TRBV5-1 to TRBJ2-1; 9 nucleotides align to TRBD1. Per germline, CDR1 SGHRS and CDR2 YFSETQ. The CDR3 consists of 15 residues. Trimming cost V 5 bases and J 12 bases; bases outside gene matches: 15. The CDR3 spells CASSPGTGSFGVQFF. The CDR3 DNA follows: TGCGCCAGCAGTCCCGGGACAGGGTCTTTTGGTGTGCAGTTCTTC.

The V call is TRBV6-5, the J call TRBJ1-6; 7 bases agree with TRBD1. Trimming at V came to 5 bases and at J to 15 bases, leaving 10 bases not matched to a gene. The CDR3 covers 13 residues. Germline-derived CDR1 and CDR2 are MNHEY and SVGAGI. CDR3 coding DNA: TGTGCCAGCAGTGTCGGGGACAGATCAGTCCTCCACTTT. It translates to CASSVGDRSVLHF.

The genes are TRBV6-2 or TRBV6-3 and TRBJ2-5, with 8 bases matching TRBD2. The closer fit of TRBJ2-7 to the DNA end suggests the J call may be wrong. Germline V gives CDR1 MNHEY, CDR2 SVGEGT. The CDR3 totals 15 residues. In nucleotides, the CDR3 is TGTGCCAGCAGTTATTTTCGGGGGGGCCTCAACGAGCAGTACTTC. It codes for CASSYFRGGLNEQYF.

Remarks on this clonotype: Germline and junction disagree at one end, which may indicate a read error. This sequence joins TRBV7-9 and TRBJ2-1, with TRBD1 matching 8 bases. Looked up from germline, CDR1 is SEHNR and CDR2 is FQNEAQ (reference sequence). This CDR3 is built from 13 residues. The CDR3, as DNA: TGCGCCGGCCGACAGGGGACCTACAATGAGCAGTTCTTC. Protein: CAGRQGTYNEQFF.

This clonotype was counted between two and nine times. V usage is TRBV29-1 and J usage is TRBJ2-2; D is possibly TRBD2 (7 bases). The CDR3 sequence is 13 residues long. Trimming removed 4 bases from V and 6 bases from J, with 12 bases in between. Germline assignment: CDR1 SQVTM and CDR2 ANQGSEA. The CDR3 reads CSVATGRAGELFF. In nucleotides, the CDR3 is TGCAGCGTTGCTACAGGGAGGGCCGGGGAGCTGTTTTTT.

The chain couples TRBV16 to TRBJ1-2; D is unresolved. The germline V gene encodes CDR1 KGHSY and CDR2 FQNENV. Deletions cut 4 bases from V and 8 bases from J, with 11 bases between. The CDR3 totals 12 residues. The CDR3 is CASSLLLDGYTF. CDR3 nucleotides: TGTGCCAGCAGCCTCTTACTCGACGGCTACACCTTC.

Points on this clonotype: This clone may be a read error of a much larger clone one base away. The chain has TRBV29-1 and TRBJ2-7, with D hard to call. V lost 4 bases, J lost 5 bases, and 12 bases lay in between. Germline assignment: CDR1 SQVTM and CDR2 ANQGSEA. This CDR3 spans 12 amino acids. This CDR3 is CSVGLARNEQYF. In DNA form, the CDR3 reads TGCAGCGTTGGTTTGGCTAGGAACGAGCAGTACTTC.

The chain recombines TRBV20-1 with TRBJ2-1; maybe TRBD1 (5 bases). The better agreement between TRBJ2-7 and the DNA end casts doubt on the J call. Germline V CDR1 and CDR2: DFQATT, SNEGSKA (reference sequence). The CDR3 length is 13 residues. The CDR3 spells CSAGTGIYNEQYF. In DNA form, the CDR3 reads TGCAGTGCTGGAACAGGAATATACAATGAGCAGTACTTC.

On this clonotype: This may stem from a read error, because a much larger clone lies one nucleotide away. The V and J genes are TRBV28 and TRBJ2-3, with TRBD1 matching over 7 bases. CDR3 length equals 16 residues. Looked up from germline, CDR1 is MDHEN and CDR2 is SYDVKM. The V segment lost 7 bases and the J segment 4 bases; nucleotides outside the gene matches: 14. This CDR3 is CASKPRWGQTSDTQYF. The DNA of the CDR3 is TGTGCCAGCAAACCTAGGTGGGGACAGACATCAGATACGCAGTATTTT.

The chain recombines TRBV4-2 with TRBJ1-6, with a weak D call TRBD1 (5 bases). Per the germline V gene, CDR1 is LGHNA and CDR2 is YNFKEQ. This CDR3 is built from 14 residues. The V end was cut by 4 bases, the J end by 10 bases, with 14 bases between. In DNA form, the CDR3 reads TGTGCCAGCAGCCGCGACGACAGCGAATCACCCCTCCACTTT. It translates to CASSRDDSESPLHF.

This chain joins TRBV28 and TRBJ2-7; unclear D gene. Germline V gene lookup returns CDR1 MDHEN and CDR2 SYDVKM. Trimming left V 2 bases short and J 2 bases short, with 10 bases between. This CDR3 has 14 amino acids. The CDR3 DNA reads as TGTGCCAGCAGTTTAGTCACCCGTCCCTACGAGCAGTACTTC. This sequence encodes CASSLVTRPYEQYF.